The 29 T cell receptor beta chains below were found in one sample sequenced in a study of T cell repertoires in cytomegalovirus infection. Antigens for these TCRs are unknown. TCRdb re-analysed the reads in MiXCR, keeping a single row per CDR3 protein. The table includes 700,000 to 900,000 distinct CDR3 sequences, 25% to 35% detected once. Sequenced here: cultured CD8+ T cells from PBMCs, sampled from culture after CMV antigen stimulation. The origin of the receptors is a human donor in good health (CMV status not recorded). Some clones in this sample may be carry-over from other donors' samples.

This clonotype was picked up a small number of times. The V call is TRBV19, the J call TRBJ2-3; D remains unclear. The CDR3 runs 15 residues. Trimming stripped 5 bases from V and 1 base from J, with 13 bases between. Germline V gives CDR1 LNHDA, CDR2 SQIVND (reference sequence). CDR3: CASSAVGGGTDTQYF. The CDR3 nucleotides are TGTGCCAGTAGTGCCGTGGGCGGCGGCACAGATACGCAGTATTTT.

The chain employs TRBV20-1 and TRBJ2-7; 8 bases fit TRBD2. With 4 bases clipped from V and 2 bases from J, the junction kept 7 bases outside the gene matches. The CDR3 runs 14 residues. Per germline, CDR1 DFQATT and CDR2 SNEGSKA (reference sequence). CDR3 in amino acids: CSATGLAYTYEQYF. DNA for the CDR3: TGCAGTGCTACAGGACTAGCTTATACCTACGAGCAGTACTTC.

In this sample, this clonotype turned up a few times. J is TRBJ2-3 and V is TRBV11-2, with D possibly matching TRBD1 (6 bases). Per germline, CDR1 SGHAT and CDR2 FQNNGV. This CDR3 contains 16 residues. V shed 2 bases and J shed 1 base, with 13 bases lying between them. Here the CDR3 reads CASSLYGRGGTDTQYF. The CDR3 DNA reads TGTGCCAGCAGCTTATACGGCAGGGGAGGCACAGATACGCAGTATTTT.

This clonotype was seen only a few times. This chain links TRBV27 with TRBJ2-5, with 9 bases aligning to TRBD2. The V and J ends lost 3 bases and 2 bases, in that order; junction bases with no gene match: 4. Germline V lookup: CDR1 MNHEY, CDR2 SMNVEV (reference sequence). CDR3 length: 15 amino acids. CDR3 coding DNA: TGTGCCAGCAGTTTGTATCTAGCGGGGCAAGAGACCCAGTACTTC. Its translation is CASSLYLAGQETQYF.

A few counts support this clonotype. The rearrangement joins TRBV7-6 to TRBJ1-1; D gene unclear. CDR3 length: 16 amino acids. The germline V gene has CDR1 SGHVS and CDR2 FNYEAQ. V was cut by 2 bases and J by 1 base, with 14 bases left in between. CDR3 nucleotide sequence: TGTGCCAGCAGCTTACGCCCCGCAGGCGCGAACACTGAAGCTTTCTTT. Its protein product is CASSLRPAGANTEAFF.

This clonotype was detected ten times or more. V is TRBV7-2 and J is TRBJ2-7, with D perhaps matching TRBD1 (5 bases). Per the germline V gene, CDR1 is SGHTA and CDR2 is FQGNSA. Between the trimmed V and J ends, which lost 5 bases and 6 bases, there was a span of 17 bases. This CDR3 comprises 14 residues. The CDR3 nucleotides read TGTGCCAGCAGCCCCCGTAGGGGCCCTTCCGAGCAGTACGTC. Encoded protein: CASSPRRGPSEQYV.

The chain has TRBV10-3 and TRBJ2-1; 9 nucleotides line up with TRBD1. Per the germline V gene, CDR1 is ENHRY and CDR2 is SYGVKD. V dropped 6 bases and J dropped 16; count of bases not matched to a gene: 10. CDR3 length equals 12 residues. The CDR3, as DNA: TGTGCCATCAGCACCAACCGGGACAGGGAATTCTTC. Translated, it gives CAISTNRDREFF.

In regard to this clonotype: One end of the junction fails to match germline, which may point to a read error. The chain carries TRBV7-8 and TRBJ1-5; maybe TRBD1 (6 bases). Germline values: CDR1 SGHVS, CDR2 FQNEAQ. The CDR3 sequence is 16 residues long. CDR3: CPSSLGYRVSNQPQHF. CDR3 bases: TGTCCCAGTAGCTTAGGCTACAGGGTGAGCAATCAGCCCCAGCATTTT.

This CDR3 reads CASSSGRLGPHEQYV. The CDR3, as DNA: TGTGCCAGCAGCTCGGGACGGCTCGGACCCCACGAGCAGTACGTC. The chain carries TRBV6-5 and TRBJ2-7, with D perhaps matching TRBD1 or TRBD2 (5 bases each). The length of the CDR3 is 15 residues. Germline CDR1 and CDR2: MNHEY and SVGAGI. V lost 6 bases and J 5 bases, leaving 20 bases between the germline ends.

The chain employs TRBV9 and TRBJ2-2; 10 nucleotides align to TRBD1. Trimming took 4 bases from V and 6 from J; bases not matched to a gene: 9. Germline CDR1 and CDR2: SGDLS and YYNGEE. This CDR3 comprises 16 residues. The DNA of the CDR3 is TGTGCCAGCAGCTCAAGACAGGGGGCTCGTGCCGGGGAGCTGTTTTTT. This sequence encodes CASSSRQGARAGELFF. Filled out from reference TRBV9 and TRBJ2-2, the complete variable domain reads DSGVTQTPKHLITATGQRVTLRCSPRSGDLSVYWYQQSLDQGLQFLIQYYNGEERAKGNILERFSAQQFPDLHSELNLSSLELGDSALYFCASSSRQGARAGELFFGEGSRLTVL.

This rearrangement joins TRBV12-3 or TRBV12-4 to TRBJ2-7; weak D call: TRBD1 (6 bases). There are 14 residues in the CDR3. Trimming cost V 7 bases and J 5 bases, with 18 bases left between them. DNA of the CDR3: TGTGCCAGCACTACAGACAGGATTCTCGACGAGCAGTACTTC. It translates to CASTTDRILDEQYF.

This clonotype has just a few counts. The genes are TRBV13 and TRBJ2-4, with 8 bases fitting TRBD1. CDR1 PRHDT and CDR2 FYEKMQ come from the germline V gene (reference sequence). CDR3 size: 16 residues. V was clipped by 4 bases and J by 4 bases; unmatched bases: 9. CDR3 bases: TGTGCCAGCAGCTACGCGGGACAGGCATCGAAAAACATTCAGTACTTC. Encoded protein: CASSYAGQASKNIQYF.

Comment on this clonotype: A junction end diverges from the germline sequence, so it may reflect a read error. This rearrangement joins TRBV7-8 to TRBJ2-1, with 10 bases fitting TRBD2. The CDR3 runs to 18 residues. CDR1 and CDR2 (germline): SGHVS, FQNEAQ. In nucleotides, the CDR3 is TGTGCCAGCAGCTTAGAAGGGACTAGCGAGAGCTCCTACAATAAGCAGTTCTTC. Translation: CASSLEGTSESSYNKQFF.

At least ten counts were recorded for this clonotype. This chain links TRBV7-6 with TRBJ2-3, with 11 bases lining up with TRBD2. The length of the CDR3 is 14 residues. The ends lost 7 bases at V and 1 base at J; junction bases unmatched: 1. Per the germline V gene, CDR1 is SGHVS and CDR2 is FNYEAQ. The CDR3: CASKTSGGTDTQYF. CDR3 coding DNA: TGTGCCAGCAAGACTAGCGGGGGCACAGATACGCAGTATTTT.

This sequence joins TRBV6-5 and TRBJ2-2; D is perhaps TRBD1 (6 bases). V dropped 6 bases and J dropped 6 bases, with 17 bases sitting between them. Germline values: CDR1 MNHEY, CDR2 SVGAGI. The CDR3 runs 15 residues. CDR3 sequence: CASSRDTLEAGELFF. The CDR3 region has the DNA TGTGCCAGCAGCCGGGACACGCTAGAAGCCGGGGAGCTGTTTTTT.

The chain uses TRBV2 and TRBJ1-5; D is ambiguous. Germline CDR1 and CDR2: SNHLY and FYNNEI. The V end lost 2 bases, the J end lost 6 bases, and 8 bases lay between the germline ends. The CDR3 extends over 13 amino acids. CDR3 region: CASSELSFQPQHF. DNA of the CDR3: TGTGCCAGCAGTGAACTTTCATTTCAGCCCCAGCATTTT.

This clonotype turned up a few times. The chain employs TRBV7-2 and TRBJ1-3; maybe TRBD1 (5 bases). The ends were cut back, 5 bases at V and 5 bases at J, with 10 bases in the middle. There are 13 residues in the CDR3. Looked up from germline, CDR1 is SGHTA and CDR2 is FQGNSA. Here the CDR3 reads CASSLQGRNTIYF. The CDR3 DNA reads as TGTGCCAGCAGCCTCCAGGGTAGAAACACCATATATTTT.

V gene TRBV29-1 combines with J gene TRBJ1-1; D gene uncertain. The CDR3 is 10 amino acids. V gave up 4 bases and J gave up 7 bases, with 7 bases separating them. Germline V gene sequence: CDR1 SQVTM, CDR2 ANQGSEA. CDR3 region: CSVGVREAFF. The DNA of the CDR3 is TGCAGCGTTGGGGTCCGTGAAGCTTTCTTT.

This chain links TRBV10-2 with TRBJ1-1; 8 bases are a match to TRBD1. With V trimmed by 7 bases and J by 6 bases, 1 base remained unmatched. Germline CDR1 and CDR2: WSHSY and SAAADI. This CDR3 contains 11 residues. The CDR3 DNA is TGCGCCAGCATGACAGGGGCTGAAGCTTTCTTT. It encodes CASMTGAEAFF.

The sample holds a few counts of this clonotype. The chain's CDR3 is CASSGAPTQGSNYGYTF. In DNA, the CDR3 is TGTGCCAGCAGTGGGGCCCCGACCCAGGGGTCTAACTATGGCTACACCTTC. V gene TRBV12-3 or TRBV12-4 combines with J gene TRBJ1-2; TRBD1 might be the D (6 bases). CDR3 length equals 17 residues. V was pared by 5 bases and J by 0 bases, with 19 bases between.

The rearrangement links TRBV7-9 to TRBJ2-2, with 7 bases fitting TRBD1. Per the germline V gene, CDR1 is SEHNR and CDR2 is FQNEAQ (reference sequence). The V and J ends lost 3 bases and 4 bases, in that order; junction bases with no gene match: 5. CDR3 size: 15 residues. The CDR3 loop reads CASSFPGQSTGELFF. The CDR3 DNA reads TGTGCCAGCAGCTTCCCGGGACAGAGCACCGGGGAGCTGTTTTTT.

V and J are TRBV27 and TRBJ1-5; a weak D match, TRBD1 (5 bases). Germline CDR1 is MNHEY and CDR2 is SMNVEV (reference sequence). The CDR3 has 15 residues. V was clipped by 3 bases and J by 2 bases, with 11 bases between them. CDR3 bases: TGTGCCAGCAGTTTTGGCAGGGATGGCAATCAGCCCCAGCATTTT. Protein: CASSFGRDGNQPQHF.

The chain joins TRBV7-6 to TRBJ1-5; the D is unclear. V gave up 2 bases and J gave up 5 bases, with 10 bases separating them. Germline CDR1 reads SGHVS; CDR2 reads FNYEAQ. This CDR3 contains 14 residues. This CDR3 is CASSLLVGDQPQHF. The CDR3 DNA reads TGTGCCAGCAGCTTATTGGTCGGTGATCAGCCCCAGCATTTT.

This clonotype was picked up one time. Here the CDR3 reads CASRRGRDSNQPQHF. Here the CDR3 DNA reads TGCGCCAGCAGGAGGGGCCGGGACAGCAATCAGCCCCAGCATTTT. The chain combines TRBV10-2 with TRBJ1-5; D is perhaps TRBD1 (5 bases). Germline V gene sequence: CDR1 WSHSY, CDR2 SAAADI. With 6 bases removed from V and 1 base from J, the gap between germline ends came to 13 bases. The CDR3 is 15 residues long.

The V call is TRBV28, the J call TRBJ2-4; 16 nucleotides agree with TRBD2. This CDR3 is 20 amino acids long. Germline-derived CDR1 and CDR2 are MDHEN and SYDVKM. The junction had 11 bases not matched to a gene; V was cut back by 6 bases and J by 0 bases. The CDR3 bases are TGTGCCAGCAGCGCCGACCCGGGACTAGCGGGGGGGGTAGCCAAAAACATTCAGTACTTC. It codes for CASSADPGLAGGVAKNIQYF.

This clonotype was counted many times. The V gene is TRBV7-2, the J gene TRBJ2-3, with D unresolved. Germline CDR1 SGHTA, CDR2 FQGNSA. This CDR3 comprises 18 residues. The V gene lost 0 bases and the J gene lost 0 bases, with 16 bases spanning the gap. Written as DNA, the CDR3 is TGTGCCAGCAGCTTAGCGGTAAGGCTACACGGAAGCACAGATACGCAGTATTTT. Translation gives CASSLAVRLHGSTDTQYF.

This clonotype is classed as large. The chain joins TRBV7-2 to TRBJ2-1; maybe TRBD2 (5 bases). The CDR3 consists of 16 residues. V shed 4 bases and J shed 8 bases, with 21 bases lying between them. Germline CDR1 reads SGHTA; CDR2 reads FQGNSA. The CDR3 here is CASSSPIGRLADEQFF. The CDR3 DNA follows: TGTGCCAGCAGCTCCCCGATAGGGAGACTTGCGGATGAGCAGTTCTTC.

CDR3 coding DNA: TGTGCCAGCAGCCAAGAATCCCTCCCCGGAGATACGCAGTATTTT. This translates into CASSQESLPGDTQYF. The gene calls are TRBV3-1 and TRBJ2-3; no firm D call. The germline gives CDR1 LGHDT, CDR2 YNNKEL (reference sequence). V was trimmed by 0 bases and J by 5 bases, leaving 12 bases between them. The CDR3 is 15 amino acids.

CDR3 in amino acids: CAITRTHRISHYEQYF. The DNA for the CDR3 is TGTGCCATCACCAGGACTCACAGGATATCTCACTACGAGCAGTACTTC. V is TRBV10-3 and J is TRBJ2-7; tentatively, D is TRBD1 or TRBD2 (5 bases each). Germline values: CDR1 ENHRY, CDR2 SYGVKD. V lost 7 bases, J lost 3 bases, and 22 bases lay in between. This CDR3 spans 16 amino acids.